Listed here are 30 T cell receptor beta chains from one sample, sequenced in a study of identifying expanded T cells in peripheral blood. Generated by immunoSEQ multiplex PCR, the TCRdb table keeps only in-frame clones and is missing some. The sample carries around 90,000 clones, about nine tenths recorded once. The specimen was blood. The receptors derive from a person between 18 and 70 years old in good health.

This clone is a singleton in its sample. The chain recombines TRBV19 with TRBJ2-3, with 8 bases lining up with TRBD2. The V gene end was trimmed by 6 bases and the J gene end by 4 bases; junction bases not matched to a gene: 9. The V gene's germline CDR1 is LNHDA and CDR2 SQIVND (reference sequence). This CDR3 is built from 15 residues. For the CDR3, the DNA is TGTGCCAGTAGCAAAAGGGCTAGCGGGCCAGATACGCAGTATTTT. This sequence encodes CASSKRASGPDTQYF.

The chain carries TRBV19 and TRBJ2-4; no clear D gene. The CDR3 length is 13 residues. Germline CDR1 reads LNHDA; CDR2 reads SQIVND (reference sequence). The V end was cut by 7 bases, the J end by 2 bases, with 9 bases between. The CDR3 nucleotides read TGTGCCAGTATTGGTTACACCAAAAACATTCAGTACTTC. Protein: CASIGYTKNIQYF.

This clone was counted a single time. The chain employs TRBV29-1 and TRBJ2-4; TRBD2 matches 7 bases. With 3 bases clipped from V and 6 bases from J, the junction kept 5 bases outside the gene matches. Germline V lookup: CDR1 SQVTM, CDR2 ANQGSEA. The CDR3 runs to 13 residues. CDR3 amino acids: CSVEDGRSNIQYF. CDR3 DNA sequence: TGCAGCGTTGAGGACGGGAGGTCAAACATTCAGTACTTC.

The rearrangement joins TRBV6-5 to TRBJ2-1; 7 bases map to TRBD2. The CDR3 sequence is 14 residues long. V gave up 5 bases and J gave up 5 bases; unmatched junction bases: 6. From germline, CDR1 is MNHEY and CDR2 SVGAGI. CDR3 amino acids: CASSGGGDHNEQFF. DNA of the CDR3: TGTGCCAGCAGTGGGGGGGGAGATCACAATGAGCAGTTCTTC.

The chain couples TRBV20-1 to TRBJ2-1; D is possibly TRBD2 (5 bases). V was pared by 0 bases and J by 12 bases, with 9 bases between. The CDR3 runs to 11 residues. In germline, CDR1 is DFQATT, CDR2 SNEGSKA (reference sequence). CDR3 DNA: TGCAGTGCTAGAGATGCCCGGGGGCAGTTCTTC. Protein: CSARDARGQFF.

This clone came up a few times. The chain has TRBV10-1 and TRBJ2-5; tentatively, D is TRBD2 (6 bases). This CDR3 has 15 amino acids. Germline CDR1 WNHNN, CDR2 SYGVQD (reference sequence). The V end was cut by 2 bases, the J end by 4 bases, with 14 bases between. CDR3 amino acids: CASSEGRGARETQYF. The DNA for the CDR3 is TGCGCCAGCAGTGAGGGACGCGGGGCCCGAGAGACCCAGTACTTC.

This rearrangement joins TRBV7-2 to TRBJ2-5; D might be TRBD2 (5 bases). With 6 bases removed from V and 5 bases from J, the gap between germline ends came to 13 bases. Looked up from germline, CDR1 is SGHTA and CDR2 is FQGNSA. The CDR3 consists of 13 residues. The CDR3 spells CASSPGSGETQYF. Here the CDR3 DNA reads TGTGCCAGCAGTCCGGGATCCGGGGAGACCCAGTACTTC.

The chain is built from TRBV6-5 and TRBJ1-2, with 7 bases aligning to TRBD1. The V segment lost 5 bases and the J segment 0 bases; nucleotides outside the gene matches: 6. Germline CDR1 and CDR2: MNHEY and SVGAGI. There are 15 residues in the CDR3. CDR3 in DNA: TGTGCCAGCAGTAGAGGGACAGCAGCTAACTATGGCTACACCTTC. Amino acid sequence: CASSRGTAANYGYTF.

This chain joins TRBV15 and TRBJ1-1; the D is unclear. Germline CDR1 is LNHNV and CDR2 is YYDKDF (reference sequence). Trimming took 5 bases from V and 1 from J, leaving 14 bases between them. The CDR3 is 15 amino acids. In nucleotides, the CDR3 is TGTGCCACCAGCTTTGATCAGACATCGAACACTGAAGCTTTCTTT. As protein: CATSFDQTSNTEAFF. Full variable domain (outside the CDR3, taken from reference TRBV15 and TRBJ1-1): DAMVIQNPRYQVTQFGKPVTLSCSQTLNHNVMYWYQQKSSQAPKLLFHYYDKDFNNEADTPDNFQSRRPNTSFCFLDIRSPGLGDTAMYLCATSFDQTSNTEAFFGQGTRLTVV.

The chain recombines TRBV28 with TRBJ2-7; D possibly corresponds to TRBD2 (5 bases). V dropped 5 bases and J dropped 4 bases, with 21 bases sitting between them. Germline loops: CDR1 MDHEN, CDR2 SYDVKM. The CDR3 totals 16 residues. The CDR3, as DNA: TGTGCCAGCAGTCCCACGACCCTTAGCGCCCTATACGAGCAGTACTTC. The encoded protein is CASSPTTLSALYEQYF. The whole variable domain, filled in from reference TRBV28 and TRBJ2-7, reads DVKVTQSSRYLVKRTGEKVFLECVQDMDHENMFWYRQDPGLGLRLIYFSYDVKMKEKGDIPEGYSVSREKKERFSLILESASTNQTSMYLCASSPTTLSALYEQYFGPGTRLTVT.

J is TRBJ2-7 and V is TRBV9; the D gene is possibly TRBD1 (6 bases). The germline V and J ends were trimmed by 0 bases and 0 bases, with 7 bases remaining between them. Germline CDR1 is SGDLS and CDR2 is YYNGEE. This CDR3 is built from 14 residues. The CDR3, as DNA: TGTGCCAGCAGCGTAGTGGACAGCTCCTACGAGCAGTACTTC. It encodes CASSVVDSSYEQYF.

The chain combines TRBV6-1 with TRBJ1-1, with D tentatively TRBD1 (6 bases). The germline V and J ends were trimmed by 8 bases and 0 bases, with 16 bases remaining between them. This CDR3 contains 15 residues. Germline-derived CDR1 and CDR2 are MNHNS and SASEGT. The CDR3 DNA follows: TGTGCCAGCGACAGGTCTTCGACGATGAACACTGAAGCTTTCTTT. Translating it yields CASDRSSTMNTEAFF.

The genes are TRBV9 and TRBJ2-3; D is undetermined. Germline values: CDR1 SGDLS, CDR2 YYNGEE. Trimming left V 0 bases short and J 2 bases short, with 13 bases between. The CDR3 sequence is 16 residues long. CDR3 amino acids: CASSVVSLGITDTQYF. CDR3 in DNA: TGTGCCAGCAGCGTAGTTAGCCTGGGGATCACAGATACGCAGTATTTT.

The gene calls are TRBV27 and TRBJ2-1; tentatively, D is TRBD2 (5 bases). The CDR3 sequence is 17 residues long. Trimming left V 7 bases short and J 1 base short, with 20 bases between. The germline CDR1 and CDR2 sequences are MNHEY and SMNVEV (reference sequence). CDR3 loop: CASTTQALAFSYNEQFF. CDR3 sequence (DNA): TGTGCCAGCACCACACAAGCCCTAGCTTTTTCCTACAATGAGCAGTTCTTC.

The gene calls are TRBV5-4 and TRBJ2-6; tentative D call: TRBD2 (6 bases). Germline CDR1 is SGHNT and CDR2 is YYREEE (reference sequence). Trimming removed 0 bases from V and 4 bases from J, with 11 bases in between. The length of the CDR3 is 16 residues. The CDR3: CASSLAGGSGANVLTF. CDR3 coding DNA: TGTGCCAGCAGCTTGGCCGGAGGGTCGGGGGCCAACGTCCTGACTTTC.

The chain is built from TRBV30 and TRBJ2-7; 10 bases align to TRBD2. The trim removed 5 bases at V and 5 bases at J, leaving 6 bases unmatched. Germline V gene lookup returns CDR1 GTSNPN and CDR2 SVGIG (reference sequence). This CDR3 has 13 amino acids. CDR3 bases: TGTGCCTGGGGTAGCGGGAGGTTCAACGAGCAGTACTTC. Protein product: CAWGSGRFNEQYF.

The gene calls are TRBV30 and TRBJ1-6; D ambiguous. Germline values: CDR1 GTSNPN, CDR2 SVGIG (reference sequence). The CDR3 has 14 amino acids. The V end was cut by 0 bases, the J end by 9 bases, with 12 bases between. The CDR3 DNA reads TGTGCCTGGAGTGTACGAGCGGGCACTTCACCCCTCCACTTT. Protein product: CAWSVRAGTSPLHF.

The gene calls are TRBV4-1 and TRBJ1-4; possibly TRBD1 for D (5 bases). CDR3 size: 14 residues. The ends were cut back, 0 bases at V and 7 bases at J, with 9 bases in the middle. The germline gives CDR1 MGHRA, CDR2 YSYEKL. CDR3: CASSQEGVAEKLFF. The CDR3 coding sequence is TGCGCCAGCAGCCAAGAAGGGGTAGCTGAAAAACTGTTTTTT.

The rearrangement uses TRBV4-1 and TRBJ2-2; TRBD2 matches 10 bases. V shed 5 bases and J 4 bases; nucleotides not matched to a gene: 13. The CDR3 is 18 amino acids. Germline V gives CDR1 MGHRA, CDR2 YSYEKL. CDR3 region: CASSSSGGSGRATGELFF. The CDR3 DNA reads TGCGCCAGCAGCTCTTCGGGGGGGAGCGGGAGGGCCACCGGGGAGCTGTTTTTT.

The chain has TRBV19 and TRBJ1-5; 7 bases fit TRBD1. J was trimmed by 3 bases and V by 7 bases; bases with no gene match: 6. Germline loops: CDR1 LNHDA, CDR2 SQIVND (reference sequence). The CDR3 totals 14 residues. The chain's CDR3 is CASNGDRVNQPQHF. In nucleotides, the CDR3 is TGTGCCAGTAATGGTGACAGGGTCAATCAGCCCCAGCATTTT.

In regard to this clone: At the DNA level, this CDR3 is encoded by other sequences in the same sample as well. The V gene is TRBV27, the J gene TRBJ2-1; maybe TRBD2 (5 bases). Germline V gene lookup returns CDR1 MNHEY and CDR2 SMNVEV (reference sequence). Deletions cut 5 bases from V and 0 bases from J, with 14 bases between. The CDR3 sequence is 16 residues long. The CDR3 nucleotides are TGTGCCAGCAGTACCATTAGTGGGAGCTCCTACAATGAGCAGTTCTTC. Translated, it gives CASSTISGSSYNEQFF.

The chain recombines TRBV10-3 with TRBJ2-7; D call uncertain. The V end lost 10 bases, the J end lost 0 bases, and 16 bases lay between the germline ends. CDR1 ENHRY and CDR2 SYGVKD come from the germline V gene. This CDR3 contains 14 residues. CDR3 DNA: TGTGCCACTACAGAGCAGGTGAGCTCCTACGAGCAGTACTTC. Residues: CATTEQVSSYEQYF.

This clone has just one count. This chain links TRBV7-3 with TRBJ1-1; D perhaps matches TRBD1 (5 bases). Germline CDR1 SGHTA, CDR2 FQGTGA. V was pared by 6 bases and J by 0 bases, with 14 bases between. This CDR3 region has 15 residues. The CDR3 protein is CASSAGGGLNTEAFF. The CDR3 DNA sequence: TGTGCCAGCAGTGCGGGCGGGGGACTGAACACTGAAGCTTTCTTT.

The chain combines TRBV5-1 with TRBJ1-2, with 8 bases lining up with TRBD1. Unmatched junction bases numbered 6, after V lost 4 bases and J lost 4 bases. Germline V CDR1 and CDR2: SGHRS, YFSETQ. The CDR3 totals 14 residues. CDR3 sequence: CASSVGQDLYGYTF. The CDR3 DNA sequence: TGCGCCAGCAGCGTGGGACAGGACCTCTATGGCTACACCTTC.

The chain carries TRBV28 and TRBJ1-1; tentatively, D is TRBD1 (6 bases). Trimming left V 5 bases short and J 3 bases short, with 13 bases between. CDR1 is MDHEN, CDR2 SYDVKM, per germline. This CDR3 is built from 14 residues. CDR3: CASSLTGIYTEAFF. CDR3 nucleotide sequence: TGTGCCAGCAGTCTAACAGGGATTTACACTGAAGCTTTCTTT.

This rearrangement joins TRBV7-2 to TRBJ2-3, with TRBD1 matching over 9 bases. The CDR3 runs to 15 residues. Germline values: CDR1 SGHTA, CDR2 FQGNSA. The ends lost 4 bases at V and 8 bases at J; junction bases unmatched: 10. The CDR3 nucleotides read TGTGCCAGCAGCTCCGGGACAGGGCGCTGGGGTACGCAGTATTTT. Translation: CASSSGTGRWGTQYF. Supplemented by reference TRBV7-2 and TRBJ2-3, the full variable domain reads GAGVSQSPSNKVTEKGKDVELRCDPISGHTALYWYRQSLGQGLEFLIYFQGNSAPDKSGLPSDRFSAERTGGSVSTLTIQRTQQEDSAVYLCASSSGTGRWGTQYFGPGTRLTVL.

The J gene is TRBJ2-3, the V gene TRBV15; possibly TRBD1 or TRBD2 for D (6 bases each). Germline V gene sequence: CDR1 LNHNV, CDR2 YYDKDF (reference sequence). CDR3 size: 16 residues. The ends were cut back, 0 bases at V and 0 bases at J, with 10 bases in the middle. DNA of the CDR3: TGTGCCACCAGCAGAGATGGGGGGCCTAGCACAGATACGCAGTATTTT. It yields the protein CATSRDGGPSTDTQYF.

There are a few counts of this clone. The V gene is TRBV4-1, the J gene TRBJ1-1, with a possible D match to TRBD1 (5 bases). Deletions cut 4 bases from V and 2 bases from J, with 8 bases between. The CDR3 has 13 residues. Germline V gene lookup returns CDR1 MGHRA and CDR2 YSYEKL. Written as DNA, the CDR3 is TGCGCCAGCAGCCCCGGACATAACACTGAAGCTTTCTTT. Its translation is CASSPGHNTEAFF.

This chain uses TRBV30 with TRBJ2-7, with 7 bases fitting TRBD1. This CDR3 has 13 amino acids. V was pared by 0 bases and J by 3 bases, with 2 bases of the junction left unmatched. Germline-derived CDR1 and CDR2 are GTSNPN and SVGIG (reference sequence). The CDR3 bases are TGTGCCTGGAGTGTGGGACAGAACTACGAGCAGTACTTC. This gives the protein CAWSVGQNYEQYF.

V is TRBV7-2 and J is TRBJ1-6; unclear D gene. The V end lost 2 bases, the J end lost 5 bases, and 10 bases lay between the germline ends. CDR1 and CDR2 from the germline V gene are SGHTA and FQGNSA. This CDR3 is 15 amino acids long. The CDR3 bases are TGTGCCAGCAGCTTAAATAGTGGTCATAATTCACCCCTCCACTTT. Amino acids: CASSLNSGHNSPLHF.